This T cell receptor (beta chain) stems from a study of T cell changes during pregnancy in multiple sclerosis. The repertoire was sequenced with immunoSEQ multiplex PCR; TCRdb's copy has only in-frame clones and lacks some. This sample has around 110,000 clones, with 85% to 95% found just once. The CDR3 sequence is 17 residues long. Germline V lookup: CDR1 MNHNS, CDR2 SASEGT. Trimming took 3 bases from V and 11 from J; bases not matched to a gene: 20. The chain links TRBV6-1 to TRBJ2-7; 9 bases are shared with TRBD2. The receptor was derived from a female donor with multiple sclerosis, enrolled in a pregnancy study. The starting material was peripheral blood, obtained after pregnancy. The CDR3 loop reads CASSELRRGGRAVGKYF. The CDR3, as DNA: TGTGCCAGCAGTGAGCTGCGAAGGGGCGGGAGGGCGGTAGGGAAGTACTTC.